This TCR beta chain emerged from a study of cytomegalovirus exposure and HLA in healthy donors. This table comes from immunoSEQ multiplex PCR, and its TCRdb copy is limited to in-frame clones, with some not included. The sample carries fewer than 120,000 clones, 88% recorded once. V lost 10 bases to trimming and J lost 7 bases, with 16 bases between them. Per the germline V gene, CDR1 is MDHEN and CDR2 is SYDVKM. The CDR3 sequence is 12 residues long. Sequencing was done on a sample of PBMCs. The TCR sequence derives from a woman aged 25 to 39 in good health and CMV-seropositive. This rearrangement joins TRBV28 to TRBJ1-2; a weak D match, TRBD1 (5 bases). The CDR3 loop reads CATSGGYGGYTF. CDR3 nucleotide sequence: TGTGCCACCAGCGGGGGATATGGTGGCTACACCTTC.